This entry lists 29 T cell receptor beta chains sequenced from one sample in a study of molecular identifiers for immune sequencing clone quantification. TCRdb ran MiXCR on the PCR reads and lists one entry per CDR3 protein. The data hold around 470,000 distinct CDR3 sequences, with about a quarter observed a single time. What was sequenced was naive CD8+ T cells from blood, with Jurkat cell RNA spiked in. Subset noted: FACS-sorted CD8+CD4-CCR7+CD45RA+ naive T cells. All receptors derive from a human donor in good health. Some libraries in this study had Jurkat cell RNA spiked in.

This clonotype was observed many times. The chain links TRBV2 to TRBJ1-1; the match to TRBD1 covers 10 bases. CDR3 size: 15 residues. After removal of 7 bases from V and 7 bases from J, the junction contained 12 bases not matched to a gene. Germline V gives CDR1 SNHLY, CDR2 FYNNEI. The CDR3 nucleotides are TGTGCCAGCAACAAGGAGGCTAGGACAGGGGGTGAAGCTTTCTTT. Its translation: CASNKEARTGGEAFF.

The chain links TRBV24-1 to TRBJ1-1; 7 nucleotides match TRBD1. The trim removed 3 bases at V and 4 bases at J, leaving 4 bases unmatched. CDR1 and CDR2 (germline): KGHDR, SFDVKD. This CDR3 is 14 amino acids long. The DNA for the CDR3 is TGTGCCACCAGTGATCAGGGGGGGAGCACTGAAGCTTTCTTT. This translates into CATSDQGGSTEAFF.

The chain combines TRBV12-3 or TRBV12-4 with TRBJ1-1; D not resolved. The CDR3 spans 15 residues. Between the trimmed V and J ends, which lost 9 bases and 0 bases, there was a span of 17 bases. The CDR3 region has the DNA TGTGCCAGTACCCCCCATATTGGGCTGAACACTGAAGCTTTCTTT. As protein: CASTPHIGLNTEAFF.

This clonotype was found once. This may be a read error: a much more frequent sequence differs by one nucleotide. The J gene is TRBJ2-3, the V gene TRBV7-8, with TRBD2 identical over 9 bases. Germline V gene lookup returns CDR1 SGHVS and CDR2 FQNEAQ. CDR3 size: 16 residues. The CDR3 DNA reads TGTGCCAGCAGCTTCTTGACTAGCGGACGCACAGATGCGCAGTATTTT. Amino acid sequence: CASSFLTSGRTDAQYF.

Here the CDR3 reads CASSQERFGLRGYTF. The CDR3 DNA reads as TGTGCCAGCAGCCAAGAGAGGTTCGGGTTGAGAGGCTACACCTTC. This chain connects TRBV14 to TRBJ1-2; D ambiguous. CDR3 length: 15 residues. CDR1 and CDR2 (germline): SGHDN, FVKESK. Trimming shortened V by 0 bases and J by 8 bases, and 16 bases separated the two germline ends.

This clonotype was seen many times. The chain carries TRBV2 and TRBJ2-6, with D perhaps given as TRBD1 or TRBD2 (5 bases each). CDR1 is SNHLY and CDR2 is FYNNEI in the germline V gene. V was clipped by 2 bases and J by 3 bases, with 11 bases between them. This CDR3 has 16 amino acids. This chain's CDR3 is CASSELGVLGANVLTF. The CDR3 region has the DNA TGTGCCAGCAGTGAATTGGGGGTTCTTGGGGCCAACGTCCTGACTTTC.

This clonotype showed up just a few times. V usage is TRBV6-2 or TRBV6-3 and J usage is TRBJ2-3, with D tentatively TRBD1 (6 bases). With 0 bases removed from V and 4 bases from J, the gap between germline ends came to 14 bases. Germline V gene lookup returns CDR1 MNHEY and CDR2 SVGEGT. This CDR3 spans 16 amino acids. The CDR3 nucleotides read TGTGCCAGCAGTTACTCCACAGGGATTGGCGCAGATACGCAGTATTTT. This sequence encodes CASSYSTGIGADTQYF.

About this clonotype: A read error may explain this, as a much larger clone is one base away. The V call is TRBV4-3, the J call TRBJ1-5; D gene unclear. CDR1 is LGHNA and CDR2 is YSLEER in the germline V gene. CDR3 size: 14 residues. Written as DNA, the CDR3 is TGCGCCAGCAGCCAAGACGGTTGGGGTCAGCCCCGGCATTTT. Its protein product is CASSQDGWGQPRHF.

This chain joins TRBV20-1 and TRBJ2-7; 8 bases line up with TRBD2. The CDR3 has 15 amino acids. Unmatched junction bases numbered 11, after V lost 0 bases and J lost 7 bases. Germline lookup yields CDR1 DFQATT and CDR2 SNEGSKA (reference sequence). The CDR3 protein is CSARDRGSGGLEQYF. The CDR3, as DNA: TGCAGTGCTAGAGATCGTGGCAGCGGGGGACTGGAGCAGTACTTC.

V gene TRBV3-1 combines with J gene TRBJ2-2, with D possibly being TRBD1 or TRBD2 (5 bases each). Germline V gene sequence: CDR1 LGHDT, CDR2 YNNKEL (reference sequence). The CDR3 sequence is 13 residues long. V lost 8 bases to trimming and J lost 1 base, with 8 bases between them. Written as DNA, the CDR3 is TGTGCCAGCCGGGACGTGAACACCGGGGAGCTGTTTTTT. It yields the protein CASRDVNTGELFF.

This clonotype was detected many times. The CDR3 sequence: CASSQGVRGSEQFF. For the CDR3, the DNA is TGCGCCAGCAGCCAAGGGGTCAGGGGTAGTGAGCAGTTCTTC. This chain joins TRBV4-3 and TRBJ2-1; weak D call: TRBD1 (6 bases). This CDR3 spans 14 amino acids. CDR1 LGHNA and CDR2 YSLEER come from the germline V gene. The V and J ends lost 1 base and 9 bases respectively, with 13 bases between them.

The chain links TRBV6-5 to TRBJ2-2, with D uncertain. V lost 2 bases to trimming and J lost 5 bases, with 9 bases between them. The CDR3 runs to 14 residues. CDR1 MNHEY and CDR2 SVGAGI come from the germline V gene. Here the CDR3 reads CASSYDGTTGELFF. In nucleotides, the CDR3 is TGTGCCAGCAGTTACGACGGAACAACCGGGGAGCTGTTTTTT.

There are a few counts of this clonotype. The chain uses TRBV6-5 and TRBJ2-7; TRBD1 aligns across 7 bases. Per germline, CDR1 MNHEY and CDR2 SVGAGI. V shed 2 bases, J shed 3 bases, and the junction held 13 bases outside the gene matches. The CDR3 has 17 residues. The chain's CDR3 is CASSYTPRRQGFYEQYF. The CDR3 DNA is TGTGCCAGCAGTTACACCCCACGTCGACAGGGATTCTACGAGCAGTACTTC.

This clonotype showed up just once. Possible read error: a much larger clone is one base away. Because the CDR3 is missing its conserved closing phenylalanine or tryptophan, this is likely a read error. This sequence joins TRBV2 and TRBJ2-3; D remains unclear. Deletions cut 4 bases from V and 5 bases from J, with 16 bases between. Germline assignment: CDR1 SNHLY and CDR2 FYNNEI. CDR3 length equals 15 residues. The CDR3 coding sequence is TGTGCCAGCAGTGGCGGCACCCGAGCAGGAGATACGCAGTATCTT. Its protein is CASSGGTRAGDTQYL.

This clonotype was recorded at least ten times. The chain combines TRBV3-1 with TRBJ2-5; D could derive from TRBD1 or TRBD2 (5 bases each). Trimming removed 3 bases from V and 0 bases from J, with 23 bases in between. Germline assignment: CDR1 LGHDT and CDR2 YNNKEL (reference sequence). This CDR3 region has 19 residues. CDR3 region: CASSQTGPRARPYQETQYF. CDR3 sequence (DNA): TGTGCCAGCAGCCAGACGGGACCGCGGGCTAGGCCCTACCAAGAGACCCAGTACTTC.

This clonotype was seen more than once but under ten times. The chain couples TRBV12-3 or TRBV12-4 to TRBJ2-5; D is uncertain. Trimming took 5 bases from V and 1 from J, leaving 8 bases between them. This CDR3 has 13 residues. The CDR3 DNA reads TGTGCCAGCAGTCCCCGGTTCCAAGAGACCCAGTACTTC. Its translation: CASSPRFQETQYF.

The sample holds a few counts of this clonotype. This chain joins TRBV20-1 and TRBJ2-7, with D unclear. The V gene's germline CDR1 is DFQATT and CDR2 SNEGSKA (reference sequence). The CDR3 extends over 15 amino acids. The V end was cut by 6 bases, the J end by 2 bases, with 20 bases between. DNA for the CDR3: TGCAGTGCAGAAGAGGCGGACCGTGCTGCCTACGAGCAGTACTTC. Translated: CSAEEADRAAYEQYF.

This clonotype was seen many times. One junction end disagrees with the germline gene, perhaps due to a read error. V gene TRBV24-1 combines with J gene TRBJ2-2; 9 bases line up with TRBD2. There are 18 residues in the CDR3. Germline CDR1 KGHDR, CDR2 SFDVKD. CDR3 protein: CATSALAGLAGDTGELFF. In DNA, the CDR3 is TGTGCCACAAGTGCCCTCGCGGGACTAGCCGGGGACACCGGGGAGCTGTTTTTT.

As for this clonotype: This may arise from a read error, as a much more abundant clone is one base away. CDR3 amino acids: CALGGTEATDTQYF. CDR3 coding DNA: TGTGCCTTGGGGGGCACAGAGGCTACAGATACGCAGTATTTT. This chain joins TRBV30 and TRBJ2-3, with D perhaps matching TRBD1 or TRBD2 (6 bases each). The CDR3 runs 14 residues. Trimming cost V 7 bases and J 3 bases, with 17 bases left between them. Per germline, CDR1 GTSNPN and CDR2 SVGIG (reference sequence).

This clonotype was observed at least ten times. This chain links TRBV6-5 with TRBJ1-1; possible D gene TRBD1, 6 bases. Germline CDR1 MNHEY, CDR2 SVGAGI. The CDR3 has 15 residues. V shed 5 bases and J shed 0 bases, with 13 bases lying between them. The chain's CDR3 is CASSTGGLMNTEAFF. The CDR3 DNA is TGTGCCAGCAGTACGGGGGGCCTTATGAACACTGAAGCTTTCTTT.

Remarks on this clonotype: The junction departs from the called germline gene at one end, perhaps through a read error. This chain joins TRBV14 and TRBJ1-2, with TRBD1 matching 7 bases. The CDR3 is 15 amino acids. Germline lookup yields CDR1 SGHDN and CDR2 FVKESK. The CDR3 loop is CTSSQEGDRLYGYTF. As DNA, the CDR3 is TGTACCAGCAGCCAAGAGGGGGACAGATTATATGGCTACACCTTC.

In this sample, this clonotype turned up a few times. J is TRBJ2-3 and V is TRBV2; the match to TRBD2 covers 10 bases. CDR1 is SNHLY and CDR2 is FYNNEI in the germline V gene. Trimming at V came to 5 bases and at J to 5 bases, leaving 7 bases not matched to a gene. This CDR3 is 15 amino acids long. CDR3 protein: CASSSGGAIVDTQYF. CDR3 DNA sequence: TGTGCCAGCAGTAGCGGGGGGGCCATCGTAGATACGCAGTATTTT.

The chain employs TRBV29-1 and TRBJ2-7; 10 bases match TRBD2. Germline V gene sequence: CDR1 SQVTM, CDR2 ANQGSEA. The CDR3 length is 15 residues. The J segment lost 4 bases and the V segment lost 1 base, leaving 7 bases of the junction unmatched. The CDR3 coding sequence is TGCAGCGTTGAAGGCCTAGCGGGAGAGGCATACGAGCAGTACTTC. Amino acids: CSVEGLAGEAYEQYF.

CDR3 loop: CASNSSPPGAEAFF. CDR3 DNA sequence: TGTGCCAGTAACTCAAGTCCCCCGGGTGCTGAAGCTTTCTTT. The chain has TRBV19 and TRBJ1-1, with D unclear. The CDR3 is 14 amino acids. Trimming cost V 7 bases and J 6 bases, with 18 bases left between them. The V gene's germline CDR1 is LNHDA and CDR2 SQIVND (reference sequence).

The rearrangement uses TRBV20-1 and TRBJ2-7; weak D call: TRBD2 (6 bases). This CDR3 has 17 residues. Looked up from germline, CDR1 is DFQATT and CDR2 is SNEGSKA (reference sequence). Trimming stripped 0 bases from V and 0 bases from J, with 18 bases between. The CDR3 reads CSARDLGGPRSSYEQYF. CDR3 nucleotide sequence: TGCAGTGCTAGAGATCTGGGGGGTCCTAGGAGCTCCTACGAGCAGTACTTC.

The rearrangement uses TRBV5-1 and TRBJ2-5; the match to TRBD2 covers 11 bases. V lost 6 bases, J lost 9 bases, and 13 bases stayed unmatched. The CDR3 length is 15 residues. Per the germline V gene, CDR1 is SGHRS and CDR2 is YFSETQ. The CDR3 here is CASKELAGDLEAQYF. In DNA, the CDR3 is TGCGCCAGCAAGGAACTAGCGGGAGACTTGGAGGCCCAGTACTTC.

This clonotype occurred a few times. J is TRBJ2-2 and V is TRBV9; D gene ambiguous. Germline V lookup: CDR1 SGDLS, CDR2 YYNGEE. This CDR3 spans 14 amino acids. Trimming cost V 5 bases and J 3 bases, with 11 bases left between them. Here the CDR3 reads CASSPDKHTGELFF. CDR3 nucleotides: TGTGCCAGCAGTCCAGATAAACACACCGGGGAGCTGTTTTTT.

This clonotype has a count of ten or more. The rearrangement uses TRBV5-4 and TRBJ2-7, with D perhaps being TRBD1 or TRBD2 (5 bases each). Germline V lookup: CDR1 SGHNT, CDR2 YYREEE (reference sequence). Trimming pared 4 bases from V and 3 bases from J, leaving 14 bases between. This CDR3 spans 14 amino acids. The CDR3 DNA is TGTGCCAGCAGCCGGACAACAGAGGGCTACGAGCAGTACTTC. Its protein product is CASSRTTEGYEQYF. Drawing the rest from reference TRBV5-4 and TRBJ2-7, the complete variable domain is ETGVTQSPTHLIKTRGQQVTLRCSSQSGHNTVSWYQQALGQGPQFIFQYYREEENGRGNFPPRFSGLQFPNYSSELNVNALELDDSALYLCASSRTTEGYEQYFGPGTRLTVT.

This rearrangement joins TRBV19 to TRBJ2-7; D call uncertain. This CDR3 comprises 16 residues. Trimming cost V 3 bases and J 2 bases, with 17 bases left between them. From germline, CDR1 is LNHDA and CDR2 SQIVND (reference sequence). In nucleotides, the CDR3 is TGTGCCAGTAGTATCGCTAAGACGGCTCCGGCCTACGAGCAGTACTTC. This translates into CASSIAKTAPAYEQYF.